These 13 T cell receptor beta chains came from one sample sequenced in a study of response to subunit inactivated influenza vaccine (dated by TCRdb to 2017 to 2018). Libraries were made using RT-PCR. The run used an Illumina HiSeq 2500. TCRdb redid the processing of the public reads, applying fastp at Q25 and MiXCR, and retained in-frame beta chains. Identical CDR3 proteins give one entry, which carries the most common genes and DNA. This sample gives 650,000 to 850,000 distinct CDR3 sequences in total; about 14% of them show up just once. Of the sample, approximately 6.5% is held by the ten largest clones. The sequencing here drew on PBMCs from blood, taken 14 days before vaccination. The receptors were gathered from a man in his fifties or sixties who received an inactivated influenza vaccine. Donor details come from another sample of the same person, matched by shared clones.

This chain joins TRBV18 and TRBJ2-7; 11 bases map to TRBD2. The germline CDR1 and CDR2 sequences are KGHSH and LQKENI. The CDR3 is 15 amino acids. With 3 bases clipped from V and 4 bases from J, the junction kept 5 bases outside the gene matches. CDR3: CASSPGTSGYYEQYF. The CDR3 DNA sequence: TGTGCCAGCTCACCTGGGACTAGCGGATATTACGAGCAGTACTTC.

A few counts support this clonotype. The chain uses TRBV29-1 and TRBJ1-1; D is undetermined. The CDR3 extends over 13 amino acids. Germline V gene lookup returns CDR1 SQVTM and CDR2 ANQGSEA. Trimming took 7 bases from V and 4 from J, leaving 16 bases between them. The CDR3 coding sequence is TGCAGCGGCATGAGGAGTGCAGGCACTGAAGCTTTCTTT. Translating it yields CSGMRSAGTEAFF. Using reference TRBV29-1 and TRBJ1-1 for the parts outside the CDR3, the full variable domain is SAVISQKPSRDICQRGTSLTIQCQVDSQVTMMFWYRQQPGQSLTLIATANQGSEATYESGFVIDKFPISRPNLTFSTLTVSNMSPEDSSIYLCSGMRSAGTEAFFGQGTRLTVV.

This clonotype was counted only a few times. The J gene is TRBJ1-2, the V gene TRBV5-1, with D unclear. CDR1 and CDR2 (germline): SGHRS, YFSETQ. There are 14 residues in the CDR3. V lost 1 base and J lost 5, with 12 bases in between. CDR3 region: CASSLTPSEYGYTF. As DNA, the CDR3 is TGCGCCAGCAGCTTGACACCGAGCGAATATGGCTACACCTTC.

The genes are TRBV7-7 and TRBJ2-1; D remains ambiguous. V was pared by 2 bases and J by 7 bases, with 12 bases between. Germline V gene lookup returns CDR1 SSHAT and CDR2 FNYEAQ (reference sequence). There are 14 residues in the CDR3. The CDR3 is CASSLLPNENEQFF. The CDR3 DNA follows: TGTGCCAGCAGCTTACTCCCGAATGAGAATGAGCAGTTCTTC.

The chain joins TRBV29-1 to TRBJ2-2, with D unclear. The CDR3 runs to 13 residues. Germline CDR1 reads SQVTM; CDR2 reads ANQGSEA. Trimming cost V 3 bases and J 3 bases, with 8 bases left between them. The CDR3 reads CSVDNVDTGELFF. Here the CDR3 DNA reads TGCAGCGTTGATAATGTAGACACCGGGGAGCTGTTTTTT.

The V call is TRBV5-6, the J call TRBJ2-3; D could derive from TRBD1 or TRBD2 (6 bases each). Germline values: CDR1 SGHDT, CDR2 YYEEEE. Trimming shortened V by 7 bases and J by 5 bases, and 14 bases separated the two germline ends. The CDR3 is made up of 13 amino acids. The CDR3 nucleotides read TGTGCCAGCGGCCCGGGGGCCATAGATACGCAGTATTTT. Protein product: CASGPGAIDTQYF.

The genes are TRBV11-3 and TRBJ2-1; tentative D call: TRBD2 (5 bases). Per the germline V gene, CDR1 is SGHNT and CDR2 is YENEEA. Trimming stripped 1 base from V and 2 bases from J, with 15 bases between. The CDR3 consists of 17 residues. The CDR3 sequence is CASSLGRRRAPYNEQFF. In DNA, the CDR3 is TGTGCCAGCAGCTTAGGTCGGCGGCGGGCCCCCTACAATGAGCAGTTCTTC.

There are a few counts of this clonotype. V and J are TRBV29-1 and TRBJ2-1; the D gene is possibly TRBD2 (7 bases). The CDR3 has 14 amino acids. Germline V gene lookup returns CDR1 SQVTM and CDR2 ANQGSEA. Trimming took off 7 bases at V and 0 bases at J, with 13 bases between the two ends. The CDR3 sequence: CSAVGGGSYNEQFF. CDR3 bases: TGCAGCGCGGTAGGGGGGGGCTCCTACAATGAGCAGTTCTTC.

This chain uses TRBV4-2 with TRBJ2-3; D gene uncertain. V lost 0 bases and J lost 5, with 9 bases in between. The CDR3 covers 14 residues. Germline-derived CDR1 and CDR2 are LGHNA and YNFKEQ. CDR3 nucleotide sequence: TGTGCCAGCAGCCAAGATAATGTGGGAGATACGCAGTATTTT. Its protein is CASSQDNVGDTQYF.

The sample holds one count of this clonotype. The rearrangement uses TRBV28 and TRBJ2-7, with 12 bases matching TRBD2. The junction had 13 bases not matched to a gene; V was cut back by 3 bases and J by 4 bases. The CDR3 covers 18 residues. The V gene's germline CDR1 is MDHEN and CDR2 SYDVKM. This CDR3 reads CASSFELLVTSGSYEQYF. CDR3 nucleotides: TGTGCCAGCAGTTTCGAGCTTCTTGTGACTAGCGGGAGTTACGAGCAGTACTTC.

This clonotype was counted many times. CDR3 region: CATSRSGANVLTF. In DNA, the CDR3 is TGTGCCACCAGTAGATCTGGGGCCAACGTCCTGACTTTC. The chain combines TRBV24-1 with TRBJ2-6; D gene uncertain. The CDR3 sequence is 13 residues long. V shed 6 bases and J shed 1 base, with 3 bases lying between them. Germline CDR1 reads KGHDR; CDR2 reads SFDVKD.

This clonotype occurred many times. The CDR3 reads CASSGAVSGTGETQYF. In DNA, the CDR3 is TGTGCCAGCAGTGGGGCGGTTAGCGGGACGGGGGAGACCCAGTACTTC. This chain joins TRBV6-1 and TRBJ2-5, with 8 bases identical to TRBD2. CDR1 and CDR2 (germline): MNHNS, SASEGT. Unmatched junction bases numbered 12, after V lost 4 bases and J lost 5 bases. The CDR3 runs to 16 residues.

This chain uses TRBV6-2 or TRBV6-3 with TRBJ2-5; 7 bases map to TRBD2. The CDR3 covers 14 residues. Losses at the gene ends were 8 bases for V and 3 bases for J; bases not matched to a gene: 9. Germline CDR1 is MNHEY and CDR2 is SVGEGT. The CDR3 bases are TGTGCCAGCCTAAACCGGGAGGCGGAAGAGACCCAGTACTTC. Translating gives CASLNREAEETQYF.